This T cell receptor beta chain stems from a study of regulatory T cells in long-lasting Graves disease. Arm-PCR of CDR3 regions and iRepertoire HTBI primers were the basis on which TCR beta libraries were built. MiXCR, applied by TCRdb to the multiplex PCR reads, yields one record per CDR3 protein. The sample has almost 450,000 distinct CDR3 sequences, roughly 15% seen once. Germline CDR1 is GTSNPN and CDR2 is SVGIG (reference sequence). The germline V and J ends were trimmed by 2 bases and 11 bases, with 15 bases remaining between them. The CDR3 loop spans 12 amino acids. This clonotype has ten or more counts. Time point here: newly diagnosed GD, antithyroid drugs for less than 3 months. From PBMCs, RNA was extracted and then used to make the TCR library. These data were likewise used in another study, on T cells in Graves' hyperthyroidism and ophthalmopathy.

This chain uses TRBV30 with TRBJ1-1, with a tentative D call TRBD1 (6 bases). This sample comprised peripheral blood mononuclear cells (PBMCs), obtained at new diagnosis, from a patient treated with antithyroid drugs. The sequence came from a woman aged 25-40 years with Graves disease. The CDR3 DNA follows: TGTGCCTGGAGTACCCAGGGGTCTTGGGCTTTCTTT. It yields the protein CAWSTQGSWAFF.